The 23 T cell receptor beta chains below all came from one sample that was sequenced in a study of read filtering for tumor transcriptome and immune sequencing. Molecular barcoded adaptors covering alpha/delta and beta/gamma chains were used on 400 to 450 ng RNA. TCRdb re-analysed the reads in MiXCR, keeping a single row per CDR3 protein. Of 30,000 to 45,000 distinct CDR3 sequences detected, roughly an eighth appear once; the ten largest clones hold 6.5% to 8.5%. The sequencing sample was made of a population of CD138-negative cells sorted from bone marrow. The receptor source for this set is a donor at least 40 years old with multiple myeloma.

At least ten counts were recorded for this clonotype. This chain links TRBV6-5 with TRBJ2-2, with a possible D match to TRBD2 (6 bases). This CDR3 contains 15 residues. CDR1 is MNHEY and CDR2 is SVGAGI in the germline V gene. Trimming shortened V by 5 bases and J by 7 bases, and 17 bases separated the two germline ends. CDR3 loop: CASSRTGSSGGELFF. The CDR3 bases are TGTGCCAGCAGTCGAACCGGGAGCTCTGGCGGGGAGCTGTTTTTT.

In this sample, this clonotype turned up many times. The chain carries TRBV5-1 and TRBJ1-1, with 10 nucleotides matching TRBD1. With 4 bases clipped from V and 6 bases from J, the junction kept 9 bases outside the gene matches. The CDR3 covers 15 residues. Germline CDR1 is SGHRS and CDR2 is YFSETQ. CDR3 DNA: TGCGCCAGCAGCAACACGGGACAGGGGATCGCTGAAGCTTTCTTT. Translation gives CASSNTGQGIAEAFF.

The table lists this clonotype with many counts. This may be a read error: a much more frequent sequence differs by one nucleotide. The conserved phenylalanine or tryptophan is not found at the CDR3 terminus, so this likely reflects a read error. This chain connects TRBV29-1 to TRBJ1-1; weak D call: TRBD1 (6 bases). The CDR3 extends over 13 amino acids. Germline V gene sequence: CDR1 SQVTM, CDR2 ANQGSEA. V was pared by 3 bases and J by 4 bases, with 12 bases between. As DNA, the CDR3 is TGCAGCGTTGAGACAGGCTCGAGCACTGAAGCTTTCGTT. Its protein product is CSVETGSSTEAFV.

This clonotype qualifies as medium-sized. V and J are TRBV4-1 and TRBJ2-1; the match to TRBD2 covers 7 bases. Germline V gene data show CDR1 as MGHRA and CDR2 as YSYEKL. The CDR3 runs 15 residues. The ends lost 6 bases at V and 5 bases at J; junction bases unmatched: 10. The CDR3 DNA reads TGCGCCAGCAGAACCCCCGGGACTACCCACAATGAGCAGTTCTTC. This encodes CASRTPGTTHNEQFF.

There are many counts of this clonotype. This chain connects TRBV28 to TRBJ2-1; D call uncertain. Trimming removed 3 bases from V and 10 bases from J, with 7 bases in between. The CDR3 sequence is 11 residues long. Per germline, CDR1 MDHEN and CDR2 SYDVKM. The CDR3 protein is CASSFLGEQFF. The CDR3 DNA follows: TGTGCCAGCAGTTTTCTGGGAGAGCAGTTCTTC.

The table lists this clonotype with many counts. The CDR3 here is CASSLERINTEAFF. The CDR3 DNA sequence: TGTGCCAGCAGCTTAGAAAGAATTAACACTGAAGCTTTCTTT. The chain recombines TRBV11-1 with TRBJ1-1; unclear D gene. This CDR3 region has 14 residues. V was trimmed by 1 base and J by 2 bases, leaving 8 bases between them. Germline CDR1 SGHAT, CDR2 FQDESV (reference sequence).

This clonotype turned up a few times. The gene calls are TRBV30 and TRBJ1-5; no clear D. The CDR3 is 13 residues long. The germline V gene has CDR1 GTSNPN and CDR2 SVGIG (reference sequence). V was clipped by 3 bases and J by 7 bases, with 13 bases between them. This CDR3 reads CAWSDALRQPQHF. The DNA of the CDR3 is TGTGCCTGGAGCGACGCCCTCCGGCAGCCCCAGCATTTT.

This clonotype has a count of ten or more. The V and J genes are TRBV7-3 and TRBJ1-5; D is perhaps TRBD1 (5 bases). Germline V gene sequence: CDR1 SGHTA, CDR2 FQGTGA. The V and J ends lost 4 bases and 7 bases respectively, with 11 bases between them. CDR3 length: 13 amino acids. CDR3 nucleotide sequence: TGTGCCAGCAGCTCTTATTCAGGGCAGCCCCAGCATTTT. Encoded protein: CASSSYSGQPQHF.

This clonotype was recorded a few times. The chain carries TRBV24-1 and TRBJ2-5; the match to TRBD2 covers 9 bases. Germline values: CDR1 KGHDR, CDR2 SFDVKD. The CDR3 sequence is 13 residues long. V dropped 6 bases and J dropped 4; count of bases not matched to a gene: 2. CDR3 residues: CATSSGGRETQYF. Written as DNA, the CDR3 is TGTGCCACCAGTAGCGGGGGGCGAGAGACCCAGTACTTC.

The sample holds many counts of this clonotype. The chain couples TRBV5-1 to TRBJ2-3; possibly TRBD2 for D (6 bases). V was shortened by 6 bases and J by 4 bases, with 12 bases between the two germline ends. CDR3 size: 13 residues. The germline V gene encodes CDR1 SGHRS and CDR2 YFSETQ. The CDR3 DNA sequence: TGCGCCAGCAAACAGGAGGGGTCAGATACGCAGTATTTT. It translates to CASKQEGSDTQYF.

This clonotype has a count of ten or more. The rearrangement uses TRBV7-9 and TRBJ2-3, with D perhaps assigned TRBD1 or TRBD2 (5 bases each). The V end lost 3 bases, the J end lost 11 bases, and 9 bases lay between the germline ends. This CDR3 has 11 residues. Germline V gene lookup returns CDR1 SEHNR and CDR2 FQNEAQ (reference sequence). The CDR3 sequence: CASSFPGLQYF. CDR3 coding DNA: TGTGCCAGCAGCTTTCCGGGGCTGCAGTATTTT.

This clonotype was recorded at least ten times. The chain couples TRBV7-8 to TRBJ1-1; TRBD1 matches at 9 bases. Unmatched junction bases numbered 7, after V lost 5 bases and J lost 6 bases. Germline CDR1 and CDR2: SGHVS and FQNEAQ. This CDR3 has 14 residues. The CDR3 coding sequence is TGTGCCAGCAGCCCGACAGGGGGGAGGTCTGAAGCTTTCTTT. It specifies CASSPTGGRSEAFF.

This clonotype has at least ten counts. The gene calls are TRBV7-9 and TRBJ1-1; D remains ambiguous. Germline loops: CDR1 SEHNR, CDR2 FQNEAQ (reference sequence). CDR3 size: 13 residues. The V end lost 6 bases, the J end lost 6 bases, and 14 bases lay between the germline ends. This chain's CDR3 is CASSTGRAAEAFF. The CDR3 DNA is TGTGCCAGCAGTACTGGGCGGGCCGCTGAAGCTTTCTTT.

This clonotype occurred a few times. The gene calls are TRBV12-3 or TRBV12-4 and TRBJ2-5; D unclear. The CDR3 is 12 residues long. Trimming stripped 6 bases from V and 5 bases from J, with 10 bases between. CDR3 DNA: TGTGCCAGCAGGTCGTCCAGGGAGACCCAGTACTTC. Protein: CASRSSRETQYF.

Regarding this clonotype: A far larger clone is off by one base, so a read error is likely. The chain employs TRBV5-6 and TRBJ2-1; a possible D gene is TRBD2 (7 bases). The germline V gene has CDR1 SGHDT and CDR2 YYEEEE. The CDR3 is made up of 13 amino acids. V lost 2 bases, J lost 8 bases, and 11 bases lay in between. The CDR3 DNA sequence: TGTGCCAGCAGCTTAGGGGGGGGTGATGAGCAGTTCTTC. Translation gives CASSLGGGDEQFF.

This clonotype was seen repeatedly, ten times or more. A much larger clonotype is one base distant, so this may be a read error. CDR3 bases: TGTGCCAGTAGTGACCGGGACAGCTGGATGAGCACTGAAGCTTTCTTT. It specifies CASSDRDSWMSTEAFF. This chain connects TRBV19 to TRBJ1-1; 7 bases map to TRBD1. Germline CDR1 is LNHDA and CDR2 is SQIVND (reference sequence). The V and J ends lost 5 bases and 4 bases, in that order; junction bases with no gene match: 13. The length of the CDR3 is 16 residues.

With respect to this clonotype: It may be a read error: a sequence one base away is much more abundant. The chain is built from TRBV11-2 and TRBJ1-1; no firm D call. CDR1 and CDR2 from the germline V gene are SGHAT and FQNNGV. The CDR3 contains 14 residues. CDR3 residues: CASSLADKGSPPHF. CDR3 DNA sequence: TGTGCCAGCAGCTTAGCAGATAAAGGTTCACCCCCCCACTTT.

This clonotype was detected many times. The CDR3 sequence is CAIGQGANTGELFF. In nucleotides, the CDR3 is TGTGCCATCGGACAGGGGGCAAACACCGGGGAGCTGTTTTTT. The chain has TRBV10-3 and TRBJ2-2, with 11 bases aligning to TRBD1. Germline V gene sequence: CDR1 ENHRY, CDR2 SYGVKD. V shed 8 bases, J shed 2 bases, and the junction held 1 base outside the gene matches. This CDR3 has 14 amino acids.

This clonotype has ten or more counts. This rearrangement joins TRBV3-1 to TRBJ2-7; 11 bases fit TRBD2. The CDR3 is made up of 15 amino acids. Per the germline V gene, CDR1 is LGHDT and CDR2 is YNNKEL (reference sequence). Trimming cost V 5 bases and J 2 bases; bases outside gene matches: 5. The CDR3 protein is CASSVGTSGAYEQYF. CDR3 bases: TGTGCCAGCAGCGTCGGGACTAGCGGAGCCTACGAGCAGTACTTC.

Many counts were recorded for this clonotype. This chain uses TRBV5-6 with TRBJ2-7; no definite D call. Per germline, CDR1 SGHDT and CDR2 YYEEEE. Trimming took 7 bases from V and 4 from J, leaving 15 bases between them. The length of the CDR3 is 13 residues. CDR3 nucleotide sequence: TGTGCCAGCTCCCGTATTTCGGTTTACGAGCAGTACTTC. This codes for CASSRISVYEQYF.

The V gene is TRBV28, the J gene TRBJ2-6; TRBD1 matches 7 bases. V shed 6 bases and J 4 bases; nucleotides not matched to a gene: 9. CDR1 is MDHEN and CDR2 is SYDVKM in the germline V gene. The CDR3 length is 16 residues. CDR3 loop: CASRWTGLSGANVLTF. As DNA, the CDR3 is TGTGCCAGCAGATGGACAGGCTTGTCCGGGGCCAACGTCCTGACTTTC. Using reference TRBV28 and TRBJ2-6 for the parts outside the CDR3, the full variable domain is DVKVTQSSRYLVKRTGEKVFLECVQDMDHENMFWYRQDPGLGLRLIYFSYDVKMKEKGDIPEGYSVSREKKERFSLILESASTNQTSMYLCASRWTGLSGANVLTFGAGSRLTVL.

Ten or more counts support this clonotype. The V and J genes are TRBV7-9 and TRBJ2-2; 8 nucleotides line up with TRBD1. The V gene's germline CDR1 is SEHNR and CDR2 FQNEAQ (reference sequence). Trimming cost V 5 bases and J 7 bases; bases outside gene matches: 9. CDR3 length: 15 amino acids. The CDR3 coding sequence is TGTGCCAGCAGCATCGGACAGGGACGATACGGGGAGCTGTTTTTT. This encodes CASSIGQGRYGELFF.

This clonotype was counted many times. CDR3 amino acids: CASSYWTGTTYEQYF. For the CDR3, the DNA is TGTGCCAGCAGCTATTGGACGGGGACCACCTACGAGCAGTACTTC. The J gene is TRBJ2-7, the V gene TRBV11-3; D may correspond to TRBD1 or TRBD2 (5 bases each). There are 15 residues in the CDR3. Germline V lookup: CDR1 SGHNT, CDR2 YENEEA. Trimming cost V 4 bases and J 2 bases, with 15 bases left between them.